This entry concerns a single TCR beta chain. What it binds is unknown. Macro-dissection enriched premalignant or tumor cells before nucleic acid extraction. This sample stems from a study of immune evolution from preneoplasia to lung adenocarcinoma. Broader study findings: T cell clonality was higher in KRAS-mutant than EGFR-mutant or wild-type nodules. Normal lung had the highest top T cell clone frequencies.

The method was immunoSEQ multiplex PCR; TCRdb's version includes in-frame clones alone and lacks a portion of them. The sample contains more than 8,500 clones, almost 90% of which appear only once. Trimming pared 1 base from V and 5 bases from J, leaving 13 bases between. Germline V gene lookup returns CDR1 SGHRS and CDR2 YFSETQ. The CDR3 consists of 14 residues. This clonotype originated in a person aged 65 to 79 with invasive lung adenocarcinoma. The chain carries TRBV5-1 and TRBJ2-7, with D tentatively TRBD1 (6 bases). Sequencing was carried out using FFPE invasive lung adenocarcinoma tissue. CDR3 residues: CASSLLGTGHEQYF. DNA of the CDR3: TGCGCCAGCAGCTTGTTAGGAACAGGGCACGAGCAGTACTTC.